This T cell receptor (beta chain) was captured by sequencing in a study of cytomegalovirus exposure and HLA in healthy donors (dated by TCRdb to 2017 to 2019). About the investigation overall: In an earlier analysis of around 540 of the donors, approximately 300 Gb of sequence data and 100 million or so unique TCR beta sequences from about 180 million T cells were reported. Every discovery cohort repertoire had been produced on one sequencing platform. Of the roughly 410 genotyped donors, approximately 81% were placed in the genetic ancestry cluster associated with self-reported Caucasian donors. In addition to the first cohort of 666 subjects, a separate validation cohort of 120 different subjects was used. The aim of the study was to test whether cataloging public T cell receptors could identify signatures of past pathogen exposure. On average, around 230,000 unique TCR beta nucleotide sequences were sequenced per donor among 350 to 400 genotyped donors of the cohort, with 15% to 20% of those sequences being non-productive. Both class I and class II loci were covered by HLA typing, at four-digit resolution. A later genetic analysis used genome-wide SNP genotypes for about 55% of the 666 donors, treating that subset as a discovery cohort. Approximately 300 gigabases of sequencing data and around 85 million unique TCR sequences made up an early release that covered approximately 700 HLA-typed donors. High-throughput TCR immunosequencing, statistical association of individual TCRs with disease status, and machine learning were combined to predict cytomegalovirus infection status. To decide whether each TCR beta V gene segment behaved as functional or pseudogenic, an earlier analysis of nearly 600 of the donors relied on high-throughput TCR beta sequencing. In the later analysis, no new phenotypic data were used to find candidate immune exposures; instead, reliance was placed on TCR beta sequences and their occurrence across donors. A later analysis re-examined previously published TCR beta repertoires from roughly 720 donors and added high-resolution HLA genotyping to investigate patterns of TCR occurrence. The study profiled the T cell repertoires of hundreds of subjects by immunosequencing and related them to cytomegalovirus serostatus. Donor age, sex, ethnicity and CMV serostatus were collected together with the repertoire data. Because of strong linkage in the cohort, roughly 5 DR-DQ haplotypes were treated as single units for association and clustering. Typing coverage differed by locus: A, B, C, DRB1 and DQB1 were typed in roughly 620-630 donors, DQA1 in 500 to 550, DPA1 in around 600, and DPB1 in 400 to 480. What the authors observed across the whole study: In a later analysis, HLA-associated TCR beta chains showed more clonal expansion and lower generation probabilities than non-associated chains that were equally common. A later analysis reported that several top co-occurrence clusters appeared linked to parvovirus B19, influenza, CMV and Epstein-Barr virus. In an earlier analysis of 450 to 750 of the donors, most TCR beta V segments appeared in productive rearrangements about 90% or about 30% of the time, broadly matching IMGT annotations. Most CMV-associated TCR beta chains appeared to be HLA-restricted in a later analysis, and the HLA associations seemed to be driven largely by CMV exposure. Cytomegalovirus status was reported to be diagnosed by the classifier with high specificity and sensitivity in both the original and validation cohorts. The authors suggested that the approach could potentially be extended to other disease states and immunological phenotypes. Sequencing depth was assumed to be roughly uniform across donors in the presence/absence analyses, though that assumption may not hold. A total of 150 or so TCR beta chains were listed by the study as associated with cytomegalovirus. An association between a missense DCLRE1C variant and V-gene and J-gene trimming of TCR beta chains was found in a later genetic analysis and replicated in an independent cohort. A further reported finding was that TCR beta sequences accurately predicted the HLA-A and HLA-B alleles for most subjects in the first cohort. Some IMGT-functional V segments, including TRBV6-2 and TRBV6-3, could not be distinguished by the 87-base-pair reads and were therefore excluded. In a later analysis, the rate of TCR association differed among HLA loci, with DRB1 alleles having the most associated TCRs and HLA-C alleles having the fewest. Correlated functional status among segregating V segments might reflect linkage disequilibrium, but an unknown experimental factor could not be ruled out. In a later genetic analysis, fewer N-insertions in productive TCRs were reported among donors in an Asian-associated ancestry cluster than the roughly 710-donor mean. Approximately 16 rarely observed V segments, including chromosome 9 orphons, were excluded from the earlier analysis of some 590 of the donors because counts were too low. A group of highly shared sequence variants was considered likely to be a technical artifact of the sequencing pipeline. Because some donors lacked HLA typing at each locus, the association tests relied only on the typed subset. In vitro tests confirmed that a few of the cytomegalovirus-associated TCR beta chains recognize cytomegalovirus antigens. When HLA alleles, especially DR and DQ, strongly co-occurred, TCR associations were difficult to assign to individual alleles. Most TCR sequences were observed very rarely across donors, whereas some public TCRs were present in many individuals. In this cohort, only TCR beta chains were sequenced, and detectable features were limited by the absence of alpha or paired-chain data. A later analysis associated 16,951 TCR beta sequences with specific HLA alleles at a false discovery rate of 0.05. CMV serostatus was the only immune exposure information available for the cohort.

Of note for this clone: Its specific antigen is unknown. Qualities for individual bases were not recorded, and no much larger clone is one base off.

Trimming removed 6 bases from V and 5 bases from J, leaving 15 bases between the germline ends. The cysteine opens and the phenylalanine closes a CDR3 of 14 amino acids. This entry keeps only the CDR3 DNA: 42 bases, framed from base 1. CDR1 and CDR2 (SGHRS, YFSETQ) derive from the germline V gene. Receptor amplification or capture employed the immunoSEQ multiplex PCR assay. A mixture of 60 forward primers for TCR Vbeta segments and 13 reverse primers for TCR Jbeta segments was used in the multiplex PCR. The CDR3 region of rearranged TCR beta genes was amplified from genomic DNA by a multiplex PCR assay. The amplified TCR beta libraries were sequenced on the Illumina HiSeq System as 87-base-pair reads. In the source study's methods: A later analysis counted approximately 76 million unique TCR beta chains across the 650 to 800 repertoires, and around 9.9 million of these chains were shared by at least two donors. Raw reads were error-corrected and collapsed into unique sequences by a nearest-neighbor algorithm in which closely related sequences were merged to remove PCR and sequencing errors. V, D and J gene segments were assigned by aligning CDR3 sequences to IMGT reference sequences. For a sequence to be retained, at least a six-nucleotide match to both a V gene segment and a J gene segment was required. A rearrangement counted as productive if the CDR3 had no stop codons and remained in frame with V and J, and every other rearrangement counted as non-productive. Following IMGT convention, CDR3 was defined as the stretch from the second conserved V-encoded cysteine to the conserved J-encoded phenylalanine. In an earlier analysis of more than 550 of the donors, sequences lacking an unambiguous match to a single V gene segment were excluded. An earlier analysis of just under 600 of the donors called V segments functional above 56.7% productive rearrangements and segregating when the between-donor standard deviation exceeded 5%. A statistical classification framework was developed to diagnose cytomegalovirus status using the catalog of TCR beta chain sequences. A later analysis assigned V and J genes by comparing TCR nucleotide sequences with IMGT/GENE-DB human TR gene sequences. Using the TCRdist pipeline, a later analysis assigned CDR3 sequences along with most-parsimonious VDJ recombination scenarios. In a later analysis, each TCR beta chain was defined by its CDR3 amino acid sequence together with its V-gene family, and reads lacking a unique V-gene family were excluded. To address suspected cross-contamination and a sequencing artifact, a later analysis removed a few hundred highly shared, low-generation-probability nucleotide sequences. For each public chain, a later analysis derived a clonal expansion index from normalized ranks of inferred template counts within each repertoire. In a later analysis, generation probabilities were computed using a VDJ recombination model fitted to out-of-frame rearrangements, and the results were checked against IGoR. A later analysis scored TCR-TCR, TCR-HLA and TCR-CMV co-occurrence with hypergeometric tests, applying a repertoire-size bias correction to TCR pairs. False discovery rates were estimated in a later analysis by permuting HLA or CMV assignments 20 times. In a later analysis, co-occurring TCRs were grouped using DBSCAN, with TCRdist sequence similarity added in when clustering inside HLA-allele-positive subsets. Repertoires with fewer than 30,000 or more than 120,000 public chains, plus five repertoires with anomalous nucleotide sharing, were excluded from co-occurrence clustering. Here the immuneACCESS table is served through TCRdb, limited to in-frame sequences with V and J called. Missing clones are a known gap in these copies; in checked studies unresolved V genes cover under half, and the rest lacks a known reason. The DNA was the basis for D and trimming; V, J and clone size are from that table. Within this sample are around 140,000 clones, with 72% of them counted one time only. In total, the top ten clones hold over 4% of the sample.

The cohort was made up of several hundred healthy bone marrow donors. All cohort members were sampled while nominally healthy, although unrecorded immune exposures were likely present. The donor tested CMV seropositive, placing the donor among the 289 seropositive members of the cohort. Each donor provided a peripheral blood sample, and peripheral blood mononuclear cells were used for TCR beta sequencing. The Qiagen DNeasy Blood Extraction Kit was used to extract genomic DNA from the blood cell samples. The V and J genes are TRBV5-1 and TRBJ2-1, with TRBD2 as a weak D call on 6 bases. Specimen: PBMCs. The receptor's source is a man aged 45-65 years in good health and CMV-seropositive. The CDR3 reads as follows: CASKLATDDNEQFF. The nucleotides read TGCGCCAGCAAGCTAGCGACGGATGACAATGAGCAGTTCTTC.